This is a list of T cell receptor beta chains from one sample in a study of T cells after yellow fever vaccination. In TCRdb, the 5' RACE reads were re-called with MiXCR into one record per CDR3 protein. Among about 300,000 distinct CDR3 sequences, approximately 10% were seen once, and the ten largest hold about 3.7%. Sequenced material: CD4+ T cells sorted from PBMCs, taken 5 days after the yellow fever booster vaccination. These receptor sequences come from a man younger than 35 who received the YFV17D yellow fever vaccine. Both conserved end residues are part of each CDR3. D genes are given only for firm matches. The size field is filled for only some rows; it gives once, few, many or a size class.

>TRBJ2-1|TRBD2|TRBV4-3|NA
CASSPTSGGVNEQFF
TGCGCCAGCAGCCCGACTAGCGGGGGAGTCAATGAGCAGTTCTTC
>TRBJ2-1|NA|TRBV12-3/TRBV12-4|few
CASSWRSSYNEQFF
TGTGCCAGCAGTTGGAGGAGCTCCTACAATGAGCAGTTCTTC
>TRBJ2-7|NA|TRBV6-2/TRBV6-3|few
CASQGSSVLEVYEQYF
TGTGCCAGCCAAGGGAGTAGCGTTCTCGAGGTGTACGAGCAGTACTTC
>TRBJ1-6|NA|TRBV2|NA
CASSAAGMYNSPLHF
TGTGCCAGCAGTGCGGCAGGGATGTATAATTCACCCCTCCACTTT
>TRBJ2-5|TRBD1|TRBV6-5|few
CASSDLGQAQETQYF
TGTGCCAGCAGTGACCTAGGACAGGCTCAAGAGACCCAGTACTTC
>TRBJ1-5|NA|TRBV6-6|NA
CASRAVPGDQPQHF
TGTGCCAGCAGGGCGGTCCCCGGAGATCAGCCCCAGCATTTT
>TRBJ1-2|NA|TRBV6-2/TRBV6-3|many
CASSYHRANPSYGYTF
TGTGCCAGCAGTTACCACCGCGCGAATCCTTCCTATGGCTACACCTTC
>TRBJ2-5|TRBD2|TRBV9|NA
CASSVRPSGAQETQYF
TGTGCCAGCAGCGTACGGCCTAGCGGGGCCCAAGAGACCCAGTACTTC
>TRBJ1-5|TRBD1|TRBV12-3/TRBV12-4|many
CASKGQGVQPQHF
TGTGCCAGCAAAGGACAGGGAGTACAGCCCCAGCATTTT
>TRBJ2-3|TRBD2|TRBV6-2/TRBV6-3|NA
CASSPGTSVVTDTQYF
TGTGCCAGCAGTCCCGGGACTAGCGTCGTCACAGATACGCAGTATTTT
>TRBJ1-5|NA|TRBV7-2|NA
CASSLEGPQPQHF
TGTGCCAGCAGCTTAGAAGGCCCCCAGCCCCAGCATTTT
>TRBJ2-3|NA|TRBV18|NA
CASSPTTSTDTQYF
TGTGCCAGCTCCCCGACGACTAGCACAGATACGCAGTATTTT
>TRBJ1-1|NA|TRBV5-1|NA
CASSSTGVSTEAFF
TGCGCCAGCAGCTCGACAGGAGTCAGCACTGAAGCTTTCTTT
>TRBJ1-5|NA|TRBV12-3/TRBV12-4|NA
CASTRGSQPQHF
TGTGCCAGTACGAGGGGAAGTCAGCCCCAGCATTTT
>TRBJ2-3|TRBD2|TRBV5-1|NA
CASSPGLKGDTQYF
TGCGCCAGCAGCCCGGGACTAAAGGGAGATACGCAGTATTTT
>TRBJ2-2|NA|TRBV5-1|NA
CASSFQLANTGELFF
TGCGCCAGCAGCTTTCAGTTAGCCAACACCGGGGAGCTGTTTTTT
>TRBJ2-1|NA|TRBV6-2/TRBV6-3|many
CASSSEAGMEQFF
TGTGCCAGCAGTTCGGAGGCAGGTATGGAGCAGTTCTTC
>TRBJ1-6|NA|TRBV6-1|NA
CASSNQGRNSPLHF
TGTGCCAGCAGCAACCAGGGCCGGAATTCACCCCTCCACTTT
>TRBJ2-3|TRBD2|TRBV7-3|few
CASSFSGVSTDTQYF
TGTGCCAGCAGCTTTAGCGGGGTTAGCACAGATACGCAGTATTTT
>TRBJ2-3|TRBD2|TRBV6-2/TRBV6-3|NA
CASSYRRGGTDTQYF
TGTGCCAGCAGTTACCGGCGGGGGGGCACAGATACGCAGTATTTT
>TRBJ2-1|NA|TRBV5-5|once
CASSSGEGAFHNEQFF
TGTGCCAGCAGCTCGGGAGAGGGGGCGTTCCACAATGAGCAGTTCTTC
>TRBJ2-2|TRBD2|TRBV7-3|few
CASSPRPGTSGVGGELFF
TGTGCCAGCAGCCCTCGTCCCGGGACTAGCGGGGTTGGCGGGGAGCTGTTTTTT
>TRBJ2-2|NA|TRBV6-5|few
CASSRVNTGELFF
TGTGCCAGCAGCCGAGTAAACACCGGGGAGCTGTTTTTT
>TRBJ2-7|TRBD1|TRBV7-9|few
CASSLNRGEYEQYF
TGTGCCAGCAGCTTAAACAGGGGGGAATACGAGCAGTACTTC
>TRBJ2-5|NA|TRBV9|once
CASSTLRDSKETQYF
TGTGCCAGCAGCACCCTCCGGGACTCAAAAGAGACCCAGTACTTC
>TRBJ1-5|TRBD1|TRBV6-1|NA
CASSVQTGVGQPQHF
TGTGCCAGCAGTGTCCAGACAGGGGTGGGTCAGCCCCAGCATTTT
>TRBJ2-3|NA|TRBV24-1|NA
CATRPHGASTDTQYF
TGTGCCACCAGGCCGCACGGGGCTAGCACAGATACGCAGTATTTT
>TRBJ2-3|TRBD2|TRBV5-1|NA
CASSLVPGLALTDTQYF
TGCGCCAGCAGCTTGGTCCCGGGACTAGCGTTAACAGATACGCAGTATTTT
>TRBJ2-6|NA|TRBV7-8|NA
CASRFAGFSGANVLTF
TGTGCCAGCAGATTTGCGGGGTTCTCTGGGGCCAACGTCCTGACTTTC
>TRBJ2-3|TRBD2|TRBV4-3|many
CASSRVTGLAGLDTQYF
TGCGCCAGCAGCCGAGTTACCGGACTAGCGGGGTTAGATACGCAGTATTTT
>TRBJ1-4|TRBD1|TRBV10-3|NA
CAISDIRDRVSLFF
TGTGCCATCAGTGATATTAGGGACAGGGTATCACTGTTTTTT
>TRBJ1-1|NA|TRBV12-3/TRBV12-4|few
CASTPAWNTEAFF
TGTGCCAGCACCCCGGCCTGGAACACTGAAGCTTTCTTT
>TRBJ2-5|TRBD1|TRBV24-1|NA
CATSGDRIFQETQYF
TGTGCCACCAGTGGGGACAGGATTTTCCAAGAGACCCAGTACTTC
>TRBJ1-4|TRBD1|TRBV7-2|NA
CASRLGQALNEKLFF
TGTGCCAGCAGACTAGGACAGGCGCTAAATGAAAAACTGTTTTTT
>TRBJ1-1|TRBD1|TRBV20-1|few
CSAKLTGGGTEAFF
TGCAGTGCTAAATTAACAGGGGGCGGAACTGAAGCTTTCTTT
>TRBJ2-5|NA|TRBV18|few
CASSPPGGQGETQYF
TGTGCCAGCTCACCACCGGGGGGCCAGGGAGAGACCCAGTACTTC
>TRBJ1-1|NA|TRBV28|NA
CASAERRANTEAFF
TGTGCCAGCGCCGAGAGGAGGGCGAACACTGAAGCTTTCTTT